The rows below give T cell receptor beta chains drawn from one sample of a study of Tregs in tolerant kidney transplant recipients. Here immunoSEQ multiplex PCR was the method, and the copy in TCRdb shows in-frame clones only, minus some. The sample shows more than 90,000 clones, approximately 90% of them seen only once. Sequenced: CD4+ T cells from blood. The receptors derive from a human donor in good health. The CDR3 runs from the conserved cysteine through the conserved F or W. The D gene is left open where the match is weak. Size values are once, few and many counts, or a class for expanded clones, and some rows have none.

CDR3 DNA	CDR3 protein	clone size	J gene	V gene	D gene
TGTGCCAGCAGCCTGACTAGCGGGGATTCCGAGCAGTACTTC	CASSLTSGDSEQYF	NA	TRBJ2-7	TRBV7-6	TRBD2
TGTGCCAGCAGTGCCCTCAGGGCTAGCGGAACCATCCCCTACGAGCAGTACTTC	CASSALRASGTIPYEQYF	NA	TRBJ2-7	TRBV6-1	TRBD2
TGTGCCAGCAGTATCGGGACAGGAAACACAGATACGCAGTATTTT	CASSIGTGNTDTQYF	NA	TRBJ2-3	TRBV6-1	TRBD1
TGTGCCTGGAGTTCTAGCGGGAGGCCAGATACGCAGTATTTT	CAWSSSGRPDTQYF	NA	TRBJ2-3	TRBV30	TRBD2
TGCGCCAGCAGCTTAGGGACGCAGGGGGCTCGGACCGGGGAGCTGTTTTTT	CASSLGTQGARTGELFF	NA	TRBJ2-2	TRBV5-1	TRBD1
TGTGCCAGCAGTGCCCGACCGTCTAGCGGGAGCATGCTTTACGAGCAGTACTTC	CASSARPSSGSMLYEQYF	NA	TRBJ2-7	TRBV2	TRBD2
TGCGCCAGCAGCTTCGGCAGGGGGACCTATAGTGAAAAACTGTTTTTT	CASSFGRGTYSEKLFF	NA	TRBJ1-4	TRBV5-1	TRBD1
TGTGCCAGGGTCGCGCGGGGACGCTATGGCTACACCTTC	CARVARGRYGYTF	few	TRBJ1-2	TRBV7-3	NA
TGTGCCAGCAGCCCGGAAGAAGGTTTCTTT	CASSPEEGFF	NA	TRBJ1-1	TRBV7-2	NA
TGTGCCAGCAGTTTAGGGCGGTCCTATAATTCACCCCTCCACTTT	CASSLGRSYNSPLHF	NA	TRBJ1-6	TRBV6-1	NA
TGCGCCAGCAGCCAGCCAGCTGCCGGAAACACCATATATTTT	CASSQPAAGNTIYF	NA	TRBJ1-3	TRBV4-1	NA
TGTGCCAGCAGCTTATATACCCCCCGGGACAGTAGCAATCAGCCCCAGCATTTT	CASSLYTPRDSSNQPQHF	NA	TRBJ1-5	TRBV11-3	TRBD1
TGTGCCAGCAGCTTAGAGCAGGGGGCTAACACCGGGGAGCTGTTTTTT	CASSLEQGANTGELFF	NA	TRBJ2-2	TRBV7-6	TRBD1
TGTGCCAGCAGCTTAACTGGCAGGGGGCTATCTGGAAACACCATATATTTT	CASSLTGRGLSGNTIYF	NA	TRBJ1-3	TRBV7-9	TRBD1
TGTGCCAGCAGCTTAGTTGGGGGATTTTATCAAGAGACCCAGTACTTC	CASSLVGGFYQETQYF	NA	TRBJ2-5	TRBV7-8	NA
TGTGCCAGCAGCGACGGGCGGCAAGAGACCCAGTACTTC	CASSDGRQETQYF	NA	TRBJ2-5	TRBV2	NA
TGTGCCAGCAGCCGAAGGACACAATACAATGAGCAGTTCTTC	CASSRRTQYNEQFF	NA	TRBJ2-1	TRBV5-6	NA
TGTGCCAGCAGCTTTGAAATCGGGGAGCTGTTTTTT	CASSFEIGELFF	NA	TRBJ2-2	TRBV7-9	NA
TGTGCCAGCACCTTGACAGTCGAAAATTCACCCCTCCACTTT	CASTLTVENSPLHF	NA	TRBJ1-6	TRBV6-5	NA
TGTGCCAGCACCCGAGGGGGAGAAGAGACCCAGTACTTC	CASTRGGEETQYF	NA	TRBJ2-5	TRBV25-1	NA
TGTGCCAGCAGTGTATCGACAGGGGGAAACTACGAGCAGTACTTC	CASSVSTGGNYEQYF	NA	TRBJ2-7	TRBV6-1	TRBD1
TGTGCCAGCAGCTTGGATGGGGGGGGCACAGATACGCAGTATTTT	CASSLDGGGTDTQYF	NA	TRBJ2-3	TRBV5-4	TRBD2
TGCAGTGCTAGAGGCGAGACCCAGTACTTC	CSARGETQYF	NA	TRBJ2-5	TRBV20-1	NA
TGTGCCAGCTCAGTACCGGGACCCCTTCCCGGGGAGCTGTTTTTT	CASSVPGPLPGELFF	NA	TRBJ2-2	TRBV18	NA
TGCGCCAGCAGCCGCAACTGGGACAGCCAAGAGACCCAGTACTTC	CASSRNWDSQETQYF	NA	TRBJ2-5	TRBV5-1	TRBD1
TGTGCCAGCAGCACCTACAGGGGCCTTAGGGGTGGCTACACCTTC	CASSTYRGLRGGYTF	NA	TRBJ1-2	TRBV7-2	TRBD1
TGTGCCAGCTCACCTGGGACAGGGGGAATCCAAGAGACCCAGTACTTC	CASSPGTGGIQETQYF	once	TRBJ2-5	TRBV18	TRBD1
TGCGCCAGCAGCTTGGCCACTAGCGGCCGTACCTACGAGCAGTACTTC	CASSLATSGRTYEQYF	NA	TRBJ2-7	TRBV5-1	TRBD2
TGTGCCAGCAGTTACTCGCCCAGGGAAAGCAATCAGCCCCAGCATTTT	CASSYSPRESNQPQHF	NA	TRBJ1-5	TRBV6-6	NA
TGCGCCAGCAGCTCCGGGACTAGCGGAGGGGTCCAAGAGACCCAGTACTTC	CASSSGTSGGVQETQYF	NA	TRBJ2-5	TRBV5-1	TRBD2
TGCGCCAGCAGCTTGGTGCCCCCCGGCAGGGGCGCGGGAAACACCATATATTTT	CASSLVPPGRGAGNTIYF	NA	TRBJ1-3	TRBV5-1	NA
TGCGCCAGCAGCCAGCGAGCAGCACAGCCGGATTACTATGGCTACACCTTC	CASSQRAAQPDYYGYTF	NA	TRBJ1-2	TRBV4-1	NA
TGCGCCAGCAGCTTGGGGCAGGGGGCAGGGAACACTGAAGCTTTCTTT	CASSLGQGAGNTEAFF	NA	TRBJ1-1	TRBV5-1	TRBD1
TGTGCCAGCAGTGATCAGGACAGGGGGCTATATGGCTACACCTTC	CASSDQDRGLYGYTF	NA	TRBJ1-2	TRBV2	TRBD1
TGCGCCAGCAGTGATCACCGGGACCCCACGGGCCTCGAGCAGTACTTC	CASSDHRDPTGLEQYF	NA	TRBJ2-7	TRBV10-1	NA
TGTGCCAGTAGTATAGATAGGGGGACAGGGGAGTTCTTC	CASSIDRGTGEFF	NA	TRBJ2-1	TRBV19	TRBD1
TGTGCCAGCAGCATATACCGGGGTGAGCAGTTCTTC	CASSIYRGEQFF	NA	TRBJ2-1	TRBV7-2	NA
TGCAGTGCCCCAAATACTTACGAGCAGTACTTC	CSAPNTYEQYF	once	TRBJ2-7	TRBV20-1	NA
TGTGCCAGCAGCTTAAGTGGGACAGGGTTCCCACAAGGTGAAGCTTTCTTT	CASSLSGTGFPQGEAFF	NA	TRBJ1-1	TRBV7-2	TRBD1
TGTGCCAGCTCACCACAGGTAACCGGGGAAACCTACGAGCAGTACTTC	CASSPQVTGETYEQYF	once	TRBJ2-7	TRBV18	NA
TGTGCCAGTAGTATATGGGTTAGCAATCAGCCCCAGCATTTT	CASSIWVSNQPQHF	once	TRBJ1-5	TRBV19	NA
TGTGCCAGCAGTTACACTGCGTCGAACACTGAAGCTTTCTTT	CASSYTASNTEAFF	NA	TRBJ1-1	TRBV6-5	NA
TGTGCCAGCAGTGAAGGGGCAGGTTTCACCAATCAGCCCCAGCATTTT	CASSEGAGFTNQPQHF	once	TRBJ1-5	TRBV6-1	NA
TGTGCTAGTGGATCCCTGAGCAAGTCCTACGAGCAGTACTTC	CASGSLSKSYEQYF	NA	TRBJ2-7	TRBV12-5	NA
TGTGCCAGCAGCCCACAGGGGTACCTTGGCTACACCTTC	CASSPQGYLGYTF	NA	TRBJ1-2	TRBV7-9	TRBD1
TGTGCCATCGCAGGGACAGGGACATCCTACGAGCAGTACTTC	CAIAGTGTSYEQYF	once	TRBJ2-7	TRBV10-3	TRBD1
TGTGCCACCAGCAGCGCCCCAGGGGGACGGGATACGCAGTATTTT	CATSSAPGGRDTQYF	NA	TRBJ2-3	TRBV15	TRBD1
TGTGCCAGCAGCTTGTCCAGGATAGGCCAGCCCCAGCATTTT	CASSLSRIGQPQHF	NA	TRBJ1-5	TRBV5-5	NA
TGTGCCAGCAGCTTATCGTGGTCCGGGGAGCTGTTTTTT	CASSLSWSGELFF	NA	TRBJ2-2	TRBV11-2	NA
TGTGCCTGGCGACCACGGCAGAGCTACGAGCAGTACTTC	CAWRPRQSYEQYF	NA	TRBJ2-7	TRBV30	NA